The 28 T cell receptor beta chains reported below all come from one sample, sequenced in a study of blood T cell repertoires in COVID-19. Profiling relied on immunoSEQ multiplex PCR, and the TCRdb table lists in-frame clones only, not all of them. Of roughly 100,000 clones detected, more than 80% appear once; the ten largest clones hold approximately 9%. Material: peripheral blood. All receptors derive from a woman aged 65 to 85 with acute or convalescent COVID-19.

J is TRBJ2-7 and V is TRBV7-9; TRBD1 might be the D (5 bases). The CDR3 extends over 13 amino acids. The V gene's germline CDR1 is SEHNR and CDR2 FQNEAQ (reference sequence). Deletions cut 1 base from V and 7 bases from J, with 11 bases between. DNA of the CDR3: TGTGCCAGCAGCTTAGGTCTAGGGGTGGAGCAGTACTTC. Protein: CASSLGLGVEQYF.

The chain joins TRBV30 to TRBJ2-3, with D possibly being TRBD2 (5 bases). This CDR3 spans 15 amino acids. The germline V gene encodes CDR1 GTSNPN and CDR2 SVGIG (reference sequence). The V gene lost 0 bases and the J gene lost 4 bases, with 14 bases spanning the gap. This chain's CDR3 is CAWSVLKSGADTQYF. In DNA form, the CDR3 reads TGTGCCTGGAGTGTACTAAAGAGCGGCGCAGATACGCAGTATTTT.

The chain is built from TRBV28 and TRBJ1-5, with 7 nucleotides matching TRBD1. The CDR3 loop spans 15 amino acids. The germline gives CDR1 MDHEN, CDR2 SYDVKM. Trimming at V came to 6 bases and at J to 4 bases, leaving 9 bases not matched to a gene. The DNA for the CDR3 is TGTGCCAGCAGCCTCGGGACAGTAGGTAATCAGCCCCAGCATTTT. It encodes CASSLGTVGNQPQHF.

The chain carries TRBV28 and TRBJ2-1; the match to TRBD1 covers 8 bases. Trimming took 5 bases from V and 0 from J; bases not matched to a gene: 9. Germline loops: CDR1 MDHEN, CDR2 SYDVKM. The CDR3 covers 17 residues. CDR3 loop: CASSVTLTGDSYNEQFF. The CDR3 DNA sequence: TGTGCCAGCAGTGTGACCCTGACAGGGGACTCCTACAATGAGCAGTTCTTC.

This rearrangement joins TRBV5-4 to TRBJ1-1; possibly TRBD1 for D (6 bases). Per the germline V gene, CDR1 is SGHNT and CDR2 is YYREEE (reference sequence). CDR3 size: 15 residues. Trimming removed 4 bases at V and 1 base at J, with 14 bases between. In nucleotides, the CDR3 is TGTGCCAGCAGCGTACCGCAGGGACAGAACACTGAAGCTTTCTTT. Protein: CASSVPQGQNTEAFF.

The V and J genes are TRBV5-1 and TRBJ2-2; D remains unclear. Germline V gene lookup returns CDR1 SGHRS and CDR2 YFSETQ. The CDR3 is 14 amino acids. V was trimmed by 0 bases and J by 4 bases, leaving 7 bases between them. The DNA for the CDR3 is TGCGCCAGCAGCTTGGAGCGACCCACCGGGGAGCTGTTTTTT. Protein: CASSLERPTGELFF.

The rearrangement links TRBV4-3 to TRBJ1-1; D remains ambiguous. V was cut by 1 base and J by 8 bases, with 5 bases left in between. Per germline, CDR1 LGHNA and CDR2 YSLEER. This CDR3 has 11 residues. The CDR3 loop is CASSQGREAFF. The DNA for the CDR3 is TGCGCCAGCAGCCAAGGGAGGGAAGCTTTCTTT.

This sequence joins TRBV4-3 and TRBJ2-7; 7 bases line up with TRBD2. This CDR3 has 16 residues. Germline-derived CDR1 and CDR2 are LGHNA and YSLEER. The trim removed 0 bases at V and 0 bases at J, leaving 5 bases unmatched. This CDR3 reads CASSQDRSGTSYEQYF. The DNA for the CDR3 is TGCGCCAGCAGCCAAGATCGAAGCGGGACCTCCTACGAGCAGTACTTC.

J is TRBJ2-5 and V is TRBV28; a weak D match, TRBD2 (6 bases). The CDR3 runs to 15 residues. The germline V gene has CDR1 MDHEN and CDR2 SYDVKM. V shed 6 bases and J shed 2 bases, with 16 bases lying between them. The CDR3 here is CASRGGSAGQETQYF. The CDR3 DNA is TGTGCCAGCAGGGGGGGATCGGCGGGGCAAGAGACCCAGTACTTC. Full variable domain (outside the CDR3, taken from reference TRBV28 and TRBJ2-5): DVKVTQSSRYLVKRTGEKVFLECVQDMDHENMFWYRQDPGLGLRLIYFSYDVKMKEKGDIPEGYSVSREKKERFSLILESASTNQTSMYLCASRGGSAGQETQYFGPGTRLLVL.

The chain recombines TRBV7-9 with TRBJ2-3, with a tentative D call TRBD2 (6 bases). The CDR3 contains 15 residues. The V end lost 3 bases, the J end lost 6 bases, and 16 bases lay between the germline ends. CDR1 is SEHNR and CDR2 is FQNEAQ in the germline V gene (reference sequence). CDR3 residues: CASSFYGPSVDTQYF. CDR3 nucleotides: TGTGCCAGCAGCTTTTATGGTCCTAGCGTGGATACGCAGTATTTT.

This chain links TRBV5-8 with TRBJ1-5; a possible D gene is TRBD1 (6 bases). This CDR3 has 14 amino acids. Looked up from germline, CDR1 is SGHTS and CDR2 is YDEGEE. V was cut by 3 bases and J by 1 base, with 8 bases left in between. CDR3 sequence reads: CASSSQGSNQPQHF. CDR3 nucleotides: TGTGCCAGCAGCTCTCAGGGGAGCAATCAGCCCCAGCATTTT.

Ten or more counts support this clone. This rearrangement joins TRBV10-2 to TRBJ2-7, with 7 bases fitting TRBD2. Germline V CDR1 and CDR2: WSHSY, SAAADI. V lost 8 bases, J lost 5 bases, and 12 bases stayed unmatched. The length of the CDR3 is 14 residues. CDR3 nucleotides: TGCGCCAGCTCCCCAGCCCGGACTAGAAACGAGCAGTACTTC. Amino acid sequence: CASSPARTRNEQYF.

This clone came up once. The rearrangement uses TRBV19 and TRBJ1-1; tentatively, D is TRBD1 (6 bases). V lost 7 bases and J lost 11, with 17 bases in between. Germline V gene lookup returns CDR1 LNHDA and CDR2 SQIVND (reference sequence). The CDR3 loop spans 12 amino acids. The CDR3 loop reads CASTRGGASAFF. CDR3 bases: TGTGCCAGTACCCGTGGGGGGGCGTCGGCTTTCTTT.

The chain combines TRBV7-9 with TRBJ2-3; D might be TRBD2 (6 bases). Germline-derived CDR1 and CDR2 are SEHNR and FQNEAQ (reference sequence). The CDR3 runs to 18 residues. Trimming removed 6 bases from V and 0 bases from J, with 22 bases in between. CDR3 sequence: CASSPAPGGVGSTDTQYF. The CDR3 DNA reads as TGTGCCAGCAGTCCAGCCCCAGGCGGGGTGGGAAGCACAGATACGCAGTATTTT.

This chain joins TRBV2 and TRBJ1-6; 8 bases are shared with TRBD1. Germline CDR1 and CDR2: SNHLY and FYNNEI. The CDR3 runs to 16 residues. The J segment lost 2 bases and the V segment lost 8 bases, leaving 8 bases of the junction unmatched. The CDR3 loop is CASCADRATYNSPLHF. The DNA for the CDR3 is TGTGCCAGCTGCGCGGACAGGGCCACCTATAATTCACCCCTCCACTTT.

The rearrangement uses TRBV6-2 or TRBV6-3 and TRBJ1-2; 7 bases match TRBD1. The V and J ends lost 5 bases and 4 bases, in that order; junction bases with no gene match: 10. Looked up from germline, CDR1 is MNHEY and CDR2 is SVGEGT. The CDR3 runs 15 residues. The CDR3, as DNA: TGTGCCAGCAGTCAACCGACAGGGACGAGCTATGGCTACACCTTC. Amino acids: CASSQPTGTSYGYTF.

The CDR3 loop reads CASTTDRVGNQPQHF. The CDR3 coding sequence is TGTGCCAGCACTACCGACAGGGTTGGCAATCAGCCCCAGCATTTT. The rearrangement uses TRBV6-6 and TRBJ1-5; 7 bases agree with TRBD1. CDR1 MNHNY and CDR2 SVGAGI come from the germline V gene (reference sequence). The CDR3 has 15 residues. Trimming cost V 7 bases and J 2 bases; bases outside gene matches: 8.

This chain links TRBV3-1 (or the pseudogene TRBV3-2) with TRBJ1-4; TRBD1 might be the D (5 bases). The CDR3 covers 18 residues. Germline lookup yields CDR1 LGHDT and CDR2 YNNKEL (reference sequence). V lost 0 bases to trimming and J lost 4 bases, with 18 bases between them. CDR3 sequence reads: CASSQDPTDSLSNEKLFF. CDR3 nucleotide sequence: TGTGCCAGCAGCCAAGACCCCACAGACAGCTTGAGTAATGAAAAACTGTTTTTT.

DNA for the CDR3: TGTGCCAGCAGCCAAGTCCCAAGGCTCCCGGGTGGCTACACCTTC. Translating gives CASSQVPRLPGGYTF. The V call is TRBV3-1 (or the pseudogene TRBV3-2), the J call TRBJ1-2, with D unclear. The CDR3 totals 15 residues. Germline CDR1 LGHDT, CDR2 YNNKEL (reference sequence). The ends were cut back, 1 base at V and 7 bases at J, with 16 bases in the middle.

J is TRBJ1-1 and V is TRBV7-9; D is perhaps TRBD1 (5 bases). This CDR3 has 14 amino acids. With 5 bases removed from V and 1 base from J, the gap between germline ends came to 11 bases. Germline V gene lookup returns CDR1 SEHNR and CDR2 FQNEAQ (reference sequence). The CDR3 DNA follows: TGTGCCAGCAGCACGACCAGGGAGAACACTGAAGCTTTCTTT. Translated: CASSTTRENTEAFF.

This chain links TRBV24-1 with TRBJ2-2; tentatively, D is TRBD2 (5 bases). Trimming took off 6 bases at V and 6 bases at J, with 7 bases between the two ends. The germline V gene encodes CDR1 KGHDR and CDR2 SFDVKD. The CDR3 runs 12 residues. DNA of the CDR3: TGTGCCACCAGTAACGGGGCCGGGGAGCTGTTTTTT. Its protein is CATSNGAGELFF.

This clone has more than one count but fewer than ten. The V call is TRBV2, the J call TRBJ1-5, with no clear D. Germline CDR1 and CDR2: SNHLY and FYNNEI. The CDR3 consists of 12 residues. Trimming removed 7 bases at V and 2 bases at J, with 6 bases between. In DNA form, the CDR3 reads TGTGCCAGCACGGAGGGCAATCAGCCCCAGCATTTT. It translates to CASTEGNQPQHF.

The rearrangement joins TRBV28 to TRBJ2-1; 12 bases match TRBD2. Germline V lookup: CDR1 MDHEN, CDR2 SYDVKM. V shed 6 bases, J shed 7 bases, and the junction held 10 bases outside the gene matches. The CDR3 has 16 residues. For the CDR3, the DNA is TGTGCCAGCAGCTCCGACGGACTAGCGGGAACGAATGAGCAGTTCTTC. It is translated as CASSSDGLAGTNEQFF.

The V call is TRBV28, the J call TRBJ2-1, with D hard to call. This CDR3 is built from 13 residues. Germline loops: CDR1 MDHEN, CDR2 SYDVKM. The germline V and J ends were trimmed by 5 bases and 7 bases, with 12 bases remaining between them. This CDR3 reads CASSAPHGNEQFF. The DNA of the CDR3 is TGTGCCAGCAGTGCCCCACACGGGAATGAGCAGTTCTTC.

V usage is TRBV15 and J usage is TRBJ2-7; 7 bases are shared with TRBD1. This CDR3 is built from 15 residues. Germline V gene lookup returns CDR1 LNHNV and CDR2 YYDKDF (reference sequence). V dropped 5 bases and J dropped 2; count of bases not matched to a gene: 9. This CDR3 reads CATSGPQGVAYEQYF. The CDR3 nucleotides read TGTGCCACCAGCGGCCCGCAGGGGGTGGCCTACGAGCAGTACTTC. Full variable domain (remainder filled in from reference TRBV15 and TRBJ2-7): DAMVIQNPRYQVTQFGKPVTLSCSQTLNHNVMYWYQQKSSQAPKLLFHYYDKDFNNEADTPDNFQSRRPNTSFCFLDIRSPGLGDTAMYLCATSGPQGVAYEQYFGPGTRLTVT.

The chain links TRBV19 to TRBJ1-1, with a possible D match to TRBD1 (5 bases). The CDR3 is 18 residues long. Germline V gene sequence: CDR1 LNHDA, CDR2 SQIVND (reference sequence). Trimming shortened V by 1 base and J by 3 bases, and 21 bases separated the two germline ends. CDR3 loop: CASSIVIFVKDRYTEAFF. CDR3 bases: TGTGCCAGTAGTATAGTGATTTTTGTAAAAGACAGATACACTGAAGCTTTCTTT.

The genes are TRBV6-2 or TRBV6-3 and TRBJ1-1, with no clear D. Germline V gene sequence: CDR1 MNHEY, CDR2 SVGEGT. The CDR3 spans 12 residues. The germline V and J ends were trimmed by 3 bases and 4 bases, with 6 bases remaining between them. The CDR3 spells CASSYEGTEAFF. DNA of the CDR3: TGTGCCAGCAGTTATGAGGGCACTGAAGCTTTCTTT.

This clone was found a few times. The chain has TRBV27 and TRBJ2-7, with 9 bases fitting TRBD1. The V gene's germline CDR1 is MNHEY and CDR2 SMNVEV (reference sequence). The CDR3 is 14 residues long. Trimming cost V 5 bases and J 0 bases; bases outside gene matches: 2. The CDR3 DNA reads TGTGCCAGCAGTACAGGGGGCCCCTCCTACGAGCAGTACTTC. Translation: CASSTGGPSYEQYF.